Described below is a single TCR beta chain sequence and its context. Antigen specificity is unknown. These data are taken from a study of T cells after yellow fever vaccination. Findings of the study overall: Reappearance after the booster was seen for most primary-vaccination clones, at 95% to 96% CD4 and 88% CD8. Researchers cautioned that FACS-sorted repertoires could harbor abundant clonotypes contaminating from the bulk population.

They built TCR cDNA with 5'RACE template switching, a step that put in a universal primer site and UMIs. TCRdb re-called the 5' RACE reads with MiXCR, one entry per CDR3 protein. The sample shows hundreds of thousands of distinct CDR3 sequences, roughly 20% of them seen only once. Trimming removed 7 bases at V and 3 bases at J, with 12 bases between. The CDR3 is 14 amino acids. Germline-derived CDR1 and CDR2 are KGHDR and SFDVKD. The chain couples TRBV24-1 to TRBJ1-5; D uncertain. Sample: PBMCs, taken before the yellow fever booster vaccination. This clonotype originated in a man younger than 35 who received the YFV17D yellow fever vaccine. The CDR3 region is CATRGSGNNQPQHF. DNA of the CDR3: TGTGCCACCAGGGGGTCTGGGAACAATCAGCCCCAGCATTTT.